The 13 T cell receptor beta chains below were found in one sample sequenced in a study of beta chain features in type 1 diabetes. Findings of the study overall: In all four CD4+ subsets, TCRB CDR3 length was significantly, moderately reduced in type 1 diabetes.

These receptors lack a known antigen. Isolated RNA was reverse transcribed in full, so expressed TCRB transcripts were sequenced. Using immunoSEQ multiplex PCR, the repertoire was profiled, and TCRdb retains in-frame clones only, with some absent. Counted here are 350,000 to 450,000 clones, roughly 12% occurring once; the ten biggest clones make up approximately 0.01%. Sequenced material: naive CD4+ T cells from blood. The receptors stem from a woman younger than 30 with type 1 diabetes.

The gene calls are TRBV7-9 and TRBJ2-7; 7 bases are shared with TRBD2. Germline trimming cut 6 bases from V and 0 bases from J; bases unmatched to any gene: 11. This CDR3 is 16 amino acids long. The V gene's germline CDR1 is SEHNR and CDR2 FQNEAQ (reference sequence). CDR3 in DNA: TGTGCCAGCAGTCCTAAATGGAAGCGGGGCTCCTACGAGCAGTACTTC. Encoded protein: CASSPKWKRGSYEQYF. The full variable domain, in which reference TRBV7-9 and TRBJ2-7 provide the parts outside the CDR3, is DTGVSQNPRHKITKRGQNVTFRCDPISEHNRLYWYRQTLGQGPEFLTYFQNEAQLEKSRLLSDRFSAERPKGSFSTLEIQRTEQGDSAMYLCASSPKWKRGSYEQYFGPGTRLTVT.

The CDR3: CASSQESGGVQQFF. DNA of the CDR3: TGCGCCAGCAGCCAAGAGTCAGGGGGAGTCCAGCAGTTCTTC. This chain joins TRBV4-1 and TRBJ2-1, with 7 bases aligning to TRBD1. Per the germline V gene, CDR1 is MGHRA and CDR2 is YSYEKL. The CDR3 runs 14 residues. V trimming: 0 bases; J trimming: 11 bases; junction bases outside the gene matches: 7.

On this clone itself: Different DNA sequences within this sample yield the same CDR3. The V and J genes are TRBV12-5 and TRBJ2-1; 11 nucleotides align to TRBD1. Trimming removed 5 bases from V and 4 bases from J; junction bases left unmatched: 4. The length of the CDR3 is 15 residues. CDR1 and CDR2 (germline): LGHNT, FRNRAP. CDR3 sequence: CASGLGQGAYNEQFF. CDR3 DNA sequence: TGTGCTAGTGGTCTAGGACAGGGGGCTTACAATGAGCAGTTCTTC. Looking up the rest from reference TRBV12-5 and TRBJ2-1 gives the full variable domain: DARVTQTPRHKVTEMGQEVTMRCQPILGHNTVFWYRQTMMQGLELLAYFRNRAPLDDSGMPKDRFSAEMPDATLATLKIQPSEPRDSAVYFCASGLGQGAYNEQFFGPGTRLTVL.

The chain has TRBV6-5 and TRBJ1-2; tentatively, D is TRBD1 (5 bases). The CDR3 runs to 12 residues. Germline V gene lookup returns CDR1 MNHEY and CDR2 SVGAGI. Trimming took off 6 bases at V and 10 bases at J, with 15 bases between the two ends. The CDR3 DNA follows: TGTGCCAGCAGCCCCTCAGGGTTGATCTACACCTTC. It is translated as CASSPSGLIYTF.

The table lists this clone with a few counts. The genes are TRBV19 and TRBJ2-7; TRBD1 matches 9 bases. This CDR3 is 16 amino acids long. V shed 5 bases, J shed 1 base, and the junction held 9 bases outside the gene matches. Germline CDR1 reads LNHDA; CDR2 reads SQIVND (reference sequence). In nucleotides, the CDR3 is TGTGCCAGTAGTCCCTCCCTGGGGACAGGGTCCTACGAGCAGTACTTC. Translated, it gives CASSPSLGTGSYEQYF.

The chain uses TRBV9 and TRBJ1-6, with D perhaps TRBD1 (5 bases). The germline V gene has CDR1 SGDLS and CDR2 YYNGEE. The length of the CDR3 is 14 residues. V lost 4 bases and J 9 bases, leaving 14 bases between the germline ends. The chain's CDR3 is CASSSTGAGSPLHF. CDR3 coding DNA: TGTGCCAGCAGCTCCACAGGTGCAGGTTCACCCCTCCACTTT.

This clone was observed a handful of times. The chain is built from TRBV7-9 and TRBJ2-7; D may be TRBD1 (6 bases). The CDR3 runs 14 residues. Germline V gene data show CDR1 as SEHNR and CDR2 as FQNEAQ (reference sequence). With 5 bases removed from V and 0 bases from J, the gap between germline ends came to 11 bases. CDR3 bases: TGTGCCAGCAGCACGACAGGTAACTCCTACGAGCAGTACTTC. Translating gives CASSTTGNSYEQYF.

CDR3 sequence: CASSQVGGAETQYF. In DNA, the CDR3 is TGCGCCAGCAGCCAAGTAGGAGGCGCGGAGACCCAGTACTTC. The rearrangement joins TRBV4-1 to TRBJ2-5; a possible D gene is TRBD2 (5 bases). The germline CDR1 and CDR2 sequences are MGHRA and YSYEKL. The CDR3 spans 14 residues. V gave up 1 base and J gave up 5 bases, with 11 bases separating them.

This clone occurred a few times. This sequence joins TRBV7-2 and TRBJ2-5; 7 bases fit TRBD1. Germline values: CDR1 SGHTA, CDR2 FQGNSA. V lost 6 bases, J lost 2 bases, and 3 bases stayed unmatched. The CDR3 totals 13 residues. The CDR3 sequence: CASRRDRQETQYF. In DNA, the CDR3 is TGTGCCAGCAGACGGGACAGACAAGAGACCCAGTACTTC. Drawing the rest from reference TRBV7-2 and TRBJ2-5, the complete variable domain is GAGVSQSPSNKVTEKGKDVELRCDPISGHTALYWYRQSLGQGLEFLIYFQGNSAPDKSGLPSDRFSAERTGGSVSTLTIQRTQQEDSAVYLCASRRDRQETQYFGPGTRLLVL.

The chain carries TRBV4-1 and TRBJ1-1, with D unresolved. CDR1 is MGHRA, CDR2 YSYEKL, per germline. CDR3 length: 15 amino acids. V was trimmed by 1 base and J by 8 bases, leaving 17 bases between them. CDR3 DNA sequence: TGCGCCAGCAGCCAAGCAAGACACCCTACGAGAGAAGCTTTCTTT. It codes for CASSQARHPTREAFF.

This clone was picked up a small number of times. The chain recombines TRBV2 with TRBJ2-3; 8 bases line up with TRBD2. V shed 7 bases and J 8 bases; nucleotides not matched to a gene: 11. The length of the CDR3 is 14 residues. Germline V gene lookup returns CDR1 SNHLY and CDR2 FYNNEI. The CDR3 is CASTVAGGGITQYF. The CDR3, as DNA: TGTGCCAGCACCGTGGCGGGAGGAGGGATTACGCAGTATTTT.

The CDR3, as DNA: TGTGCCAGCAGCCAATGGACCCTCAGGGGCAGTAATGAAAAACTGTTTTTT. Translation gives CASSQWTLRGSNEKLFF. V usage is TRBV16 and J usage is TRBJ1-4; D possibly corresponds to TRBD1 (6 bases). In germline, CDR1 is KGHSY, CDR2 FQNENV. The V and J ends lost 1 base and 4 bases respectively, with 16 bases between them. This CDR3 spans 17 amino acids.

The chain recombines TRBV4-3 with TRBJ2-2, with 7 positions matching TRBD2. V shed 0 bases, J shed 4 bases, and the junction held 5 bases outside the gene matches. This CDR3 is 16 amino acids long. In germline, CDR1 is LGHNA, CDR2 YSLEER. CDR3 sequence reads: CASSQDQRGGTGELFF. The CDR3 DNA is TGCGCCAGCAGCCAAGATCAGCGGGGCGGCACCGGGGAGCTGTTTTTT.